The rows below give T cell receptor beta chains drawn from one sample of a study of T cell responses to AZD1222 COVID-19 vaccine. TCRdb keeps only in-frame clones here, not all; method: immunoSEQ multiplex PCR. Seen here are 160,000 or so clones, less than 90% observed once, and the top ten hold 1.5% to 2%. The input for sequencing was peripheral blood, taken on day 0 of AZD1222 vaccination. The receptors stem from an adult in good health. The CDR3 runs from the conserved cysteine through the conserved F or W. D genes are given only for firm matches.

CDR3aa,d_gene,v_gene
CASNRDGSYEQYF,.,TRBV2
CASSPPRAGGSNEQFF,TRBD2,TRBV28
CAWRGLSEAFF,.,TRBV30
CAISEAGQPQHF,.,TRBV10-3
CASSTTDRAGSQPQHF,TRBD1,TRBV19
CASSALNGTARTNEKLFF,TRBD1,TRBV9
CAISGGSGWNNEQFF,TRBD2,TRBV10-3
CASSHNSSGGSYNEQFF,TRBD2,TRBV3-1/TRBV3-2
CASSLVAGRLEQYF,.,TRBV5-1
CATSGGTGVFGANVLTF,TRBD1,TRBV24-1
CASSEIRQNKRFPYEQYF,.,TRBV6-1
CASSQGQGYTEAFF,TRBD1,TRBV28
CATRDRVYGYTF,TRBD1,TRBV19
CASSSQGQATSPLHF,TRBD1,TRBV7-9
CASSVVGLTEAFF,.,TRBV7-3
CASSVGGRPNSPLHF,.,TRBV9
CASSLWGPGANVLTF,.,TRBV27
CASSFVNEQFF,.,TRBV11-1
CASSLAGTGGRDTEAFF,TRBD1,TRBV28
CASSFRLGGYNEQFF,.,TRBV27
CASSLPGQREQYF,TRBD1,TRBV5-1
CASSILEEGTQPQHF,.,TRBV19
CASGTVSTGELFF,.,TRBV24-1
CASRPGTGFNYGYTF,TRBD1,TRBV6-5
CAWSYYSGFGANVLTF,.,TRBV30
CASSRGGRTNEKLFF,.,TRBV6-8
CAIRGQAVSGNTIYF,TRBD1,TRBV10-3
CASSIAGPTFGGELFF,TRBD2,TRBV6-2/TRBV6-3
CASSFPMNRNEQFF,.,TRBV28
CASSLCRQGREDSNQPQHF,TRBD1,TRBV27
CASSLRITGGTGELFF,TRBD1,TRBV27
CASSQDLGQGESGANVLTF,TRBD1,TRBV4-1
CASRQSLGTGELFF,.,TRBV14
CAIRGPNGTEAFF,.,TRBV10-3
CASSADRGAGELFF,.,TRBV6-4
CASRQVGTQGAYEQYF,.,TRBV7-2
CASRGQRPGANVLTF,TRBD1,TRBV6-5
CSGSESSYEQYF,.,TRBV20-1
CASRTTGAEAFF,TRBD1,TRBV28
CASSWGRVYGYTF,.,TRBV19
CASSRRIFTGGSWDTEAFF,TRBD1,TRBV11-2
CASSLPGSGANVLTF,.,TRBV28
CASSVGLGSYEQYF,TRBD2,TRBV5-5
CASSPGTSGNIQYF,TRBD2,TRBV18
CASSSTGISGETQYF,.,TRBV11-3
CASSQDIAYNSPLHF,.,TRBV3-1/TRBV3-2